The table lists the clone carrying this T cell receptor (beta chain) with many counts. As yet, its antigen is unknown. V was clipped by 2 bases and J by 3 bases, with 11 bases between them. This CDR3 has 14 amino acids. Per the germline V gene, CDR1 is SQVTM and CDR2 is ANQGSEA. These data originate in a study of read filtering for tumor transcriptome and immune sequencing. General study points: Even smaller IR-seq throughput identified most shared clonotypes.

The library was built from around 380 ng RNA with molecular barcoded adaptors for alpha/delta and beta/gamma chains. TCRdb reanalysed the reads using MiXCR and keeps one entry per CDR3 protein. The data hold over 25,000 distinct CDR3 sequences, with roughly an eighth observed a single time. The TCR comes from a donor aged 40 or older with multiple myeloma. The sequenced material came from a population of CD138-negative cells sorted from bone marrow. The V call is TRBV29-1, the J call TRBJ1-5, with D perhaps matching TRBD1 (6 bases). CDR3 DNA sequence: TGCAGCGTTGAAATTGGGGGACACAATCAGCCCCAGCATTTT. Translated, it gives CSVEIGGHNQPQHF.